Following are 2 T cell receptor beta chains from one sample sequenced in a study of blood T cells in healthy people across ages. Next came a second PCR, run for roughly 6 to 11 cycles, which used a sample-barcoded 5' primer along with a J-beta primer mix. TCRdb re-analysed the 5' RACE reads in MiXCR, keeping a single row per CDR3 protein. The table includes approximately 800,000 distinct CDR3 sequences, around 25% detected once. The sample was also linked to a second study, of T cells of mothers and their children.

The sequenced sample consisted of blood. The receptor source for this set is a boy between 10 and 17 years old in good health.

The rearrangement uses TRBV7-2 and TRBJ1-1, with TRBD1 identical over 8 bases. Trimming took 1 base from V and 4 from J; bases not matched to a gene: 11. Germline assignment: CDR1 SGHTA and CDR2 FQGNSA. This CDR3 spans 17 amino acids. CDR3 bases: TGTGCCAGCAGCTTAGTGGGGGCAGGGGGCTTAATCACTGAAGCTTTCTTT. Translation: CASSLVGAGGLITEAFF. Supplemented by reference TRBV7-2 and TRBJ1-1, the full variable domain reads GAGVSQSPSNKVTEKGKDVELRCDPISGHTALYWYRQSLGQGLEFLIYFQGNSAPDKSGLPSDRFSAERTGGSVSTLTIQRTQQEDSAVYLCASSLVGAGGLITEAFFGQGTRLTVV.

In its sample, this clonotype was seen a few times. The chain has TRBV7-9 and TRBJ1-2; TRBD1 matches at 7 bases. The germline V gene encodes CDR1 SEHNR and CDR2 FQNEAQ (reference sequence). CDR3 length: 14 residues. V shed 3 bases and J 6 bases; nucleotides not matched to a gene: 7. The CDR3 loop reads CASSFPQGGDGYTF. The CDR3 DNA follows: TGTGCCAGCAGCTTCCCCCAGGGGGGTGATGGCTACACCTTC.